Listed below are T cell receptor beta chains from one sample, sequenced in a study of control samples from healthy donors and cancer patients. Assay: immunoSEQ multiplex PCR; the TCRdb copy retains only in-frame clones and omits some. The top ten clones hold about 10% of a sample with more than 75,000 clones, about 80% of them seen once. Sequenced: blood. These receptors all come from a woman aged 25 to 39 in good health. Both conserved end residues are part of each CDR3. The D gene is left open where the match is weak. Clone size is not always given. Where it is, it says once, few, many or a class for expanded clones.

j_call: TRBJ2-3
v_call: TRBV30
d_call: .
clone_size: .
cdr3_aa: CAWHTGLGDTQYF
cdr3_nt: TGTGCCTGGCATACAGGGTTAGGGGATACGCAGTATTTT

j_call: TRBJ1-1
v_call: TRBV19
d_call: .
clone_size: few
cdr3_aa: CASKDMNTEAFF
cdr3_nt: TGTGCCAGTAAGGACATGAACACTGAAGCTTTCTTT

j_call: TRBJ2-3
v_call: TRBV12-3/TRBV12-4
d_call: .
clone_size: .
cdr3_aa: CASRPLHTDTQYF
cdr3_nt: TGTGCCAGCAGACCCCTCCATACAGATACGCAGTATTTT

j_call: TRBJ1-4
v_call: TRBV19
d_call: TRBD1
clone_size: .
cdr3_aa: CASSTTGWNEKLFF
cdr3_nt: TGTGCCAGTAGTACGACAGGGTGGAATGAAAAACTGTTTTTT

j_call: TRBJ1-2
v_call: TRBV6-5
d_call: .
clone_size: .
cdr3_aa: CASRALSYGYTF
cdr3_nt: TGTGCCAGCAGAGCTCTGTCCTATGGCTACACCTTC

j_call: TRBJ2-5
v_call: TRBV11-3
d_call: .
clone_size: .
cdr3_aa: CASSAGLRGETQYF
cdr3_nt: TGTGCCAGCAGCGCGGGGCTTCGGGGGGAGACCCAGTACTTC

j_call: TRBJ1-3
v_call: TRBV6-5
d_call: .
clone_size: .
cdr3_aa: CASIVSLSGNTIYF
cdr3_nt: TGTGCCAGCATAGTCAGTCTCTCTGGAAACACCATATATTTT

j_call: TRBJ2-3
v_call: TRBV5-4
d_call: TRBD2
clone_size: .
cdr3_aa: CASRLRGESTDTQYF
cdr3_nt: TGTGCCAGCAGGCTTCGGGGGGAGAGCACAGATACGCAGTATTTT

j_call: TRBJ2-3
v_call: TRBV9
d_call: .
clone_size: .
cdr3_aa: CASGSSVHTDTQYF
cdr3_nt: TGTGCCAGCGGATCTAGCGTCCACACAGATACGCAGTATTTT

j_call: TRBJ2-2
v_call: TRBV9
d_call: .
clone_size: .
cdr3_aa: CASSVRQAVTGELFF
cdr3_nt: TGTGCCAGCAGCGTAAGGCAGGCGGTCACCGGGGAGCTGTTTTTT

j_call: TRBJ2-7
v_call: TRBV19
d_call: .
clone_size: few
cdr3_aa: CASNQRTRGHYEQYF
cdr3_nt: TGTGCCAGTAACCAGAGGACACGGGGACACTACGAGCAGTACTTC

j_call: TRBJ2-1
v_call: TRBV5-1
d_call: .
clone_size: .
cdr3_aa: CASSYGGVGNEQFF
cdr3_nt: TGCGCCAGCAGCTATGGAGGGGTCGGCAATGAGCAGTTCTTC

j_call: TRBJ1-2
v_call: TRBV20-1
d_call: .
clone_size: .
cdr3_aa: CSAYINYGYTF
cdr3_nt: TGCAGTGCTTACATAAACTATGGCTACACCTTC

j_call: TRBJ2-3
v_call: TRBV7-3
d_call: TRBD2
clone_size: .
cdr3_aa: CASSAAGGRPDTQYF
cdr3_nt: TGTGCCAGCAGCGCCGCGGGGGGGCGACCAGATACGCAGTATTTT

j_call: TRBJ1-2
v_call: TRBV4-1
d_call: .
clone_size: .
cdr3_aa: CASSQDGGANYGYTF
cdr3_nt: TGCGCCAGCAGCCAAGATGGGGGCGCTAACTATGGCTACACCTTC

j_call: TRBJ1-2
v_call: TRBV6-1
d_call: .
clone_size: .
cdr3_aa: CASSEIGQGRGYTF
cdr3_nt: TGTGCCAGCAGTGAAATCGGCCAGGGTAGAGGCTACACCTTC

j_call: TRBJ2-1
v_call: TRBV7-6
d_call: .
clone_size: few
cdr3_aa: CASSLYEGANEQFF
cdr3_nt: TGTGCCAGCAGCTTATATGAGGGCGCCAATGAGCAGTTCTTC

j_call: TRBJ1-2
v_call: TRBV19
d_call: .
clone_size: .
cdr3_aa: CASSGGMASYGYTF
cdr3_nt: TGTGCCAGTAGTGGAGGAATGGCCAGCTATGGCTACACCTTC

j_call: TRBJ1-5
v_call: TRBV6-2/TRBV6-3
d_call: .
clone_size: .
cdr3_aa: CASSYSGTINQPQHF
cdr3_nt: TGTGCCAGCAGTTACAGCGGGACGATCAATCAGCCCCAGCATTTT

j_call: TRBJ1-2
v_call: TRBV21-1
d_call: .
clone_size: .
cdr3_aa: CASSRGQSLSPSSYGYTF
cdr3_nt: TGTGCCAGCAGCAGGGGGCAATCCTTGAGCCCGTCCAGCTATGGCTACACCTTC

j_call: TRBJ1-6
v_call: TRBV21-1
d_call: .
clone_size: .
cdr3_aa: CARTEESYNSPLHF
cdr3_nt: TGTGCCAGGACAGAGGAATCCTATAATTCACCCCTCCACTTT

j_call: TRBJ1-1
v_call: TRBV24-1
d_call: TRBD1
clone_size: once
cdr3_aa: CATSGTGTAAFF
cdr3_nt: TGTGCCACCAGTGGGACCGGGACAGCAGCTTTCTTT

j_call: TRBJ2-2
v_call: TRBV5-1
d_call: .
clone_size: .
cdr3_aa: CASSLSGGTGELFF
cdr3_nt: TGCGCCAGCAGCTTGTCAGGCGGGACCGGGGAGCTGTTTTTT

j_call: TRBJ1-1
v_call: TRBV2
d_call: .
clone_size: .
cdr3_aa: CASSVAGQNTEAFF
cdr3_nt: TGTGCCAGCAGTGTGGCAGGACAGAACACTGAAGCTTTCTTT

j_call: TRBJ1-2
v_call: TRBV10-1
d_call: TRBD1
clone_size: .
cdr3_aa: CASPQGAVNYGYTF
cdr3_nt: TGCGCCAGCCCTCAGGGGGCTGTTAACTATGGCTACACCTTC

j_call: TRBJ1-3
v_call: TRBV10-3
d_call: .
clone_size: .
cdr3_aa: CAISSTRGTSGNTIYF
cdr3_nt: TGTGCCATCAGTTCTACCAGGGGAACCTCTGGAAACACCATATATTTT

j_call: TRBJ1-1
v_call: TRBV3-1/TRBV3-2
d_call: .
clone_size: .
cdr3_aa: CASSYPSGTKLSEAFF
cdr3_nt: TGTGCCAGCAGCTATCCTTCCGGGACAAAATTATCTGAAGCTTTCTTT

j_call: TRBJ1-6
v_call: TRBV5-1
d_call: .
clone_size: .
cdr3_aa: CASSYRDGSLSPLHF
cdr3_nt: TGCGCCAGCAGCTACCGGGACGGAAGCCTTTCACCCCTCCACTTT

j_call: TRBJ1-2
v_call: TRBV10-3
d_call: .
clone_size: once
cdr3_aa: CAINSRQAVYGYTF
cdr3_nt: TGTGCCATCAATTCCAGACAGGCGGTCTATGGCTACACCTTC

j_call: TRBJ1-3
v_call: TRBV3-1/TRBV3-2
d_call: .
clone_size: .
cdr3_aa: CASSQDPPYRVLSGNTIYF
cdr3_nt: TGTGCCAGCAGCCAAGATCCCCCCTACAGGGTACTGTCTGGAAACACCATATATTTT

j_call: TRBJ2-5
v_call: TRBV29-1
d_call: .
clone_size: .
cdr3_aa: CSIGDSETQYF
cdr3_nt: TGCAGCATAGGGGATTCAGAGACCCAGTACTTC

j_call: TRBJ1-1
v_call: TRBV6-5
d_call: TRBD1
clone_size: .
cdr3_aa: CASSIPGGEAFF
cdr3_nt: TGTGCCAGCAGTATACCAGGGGGAGAAGCTTTCTTT

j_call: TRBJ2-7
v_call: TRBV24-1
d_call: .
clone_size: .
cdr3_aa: CATSEAGQWYEQYF
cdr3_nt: TGTGCCACCAGTGAGGCGGGACAGTGGTACGAGCAGTACTTC

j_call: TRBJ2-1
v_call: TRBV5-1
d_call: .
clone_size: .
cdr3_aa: CASSLDRVGNEQFF
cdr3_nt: TGCGCCAGCAGCTTGGACAGGGTAGGCAATGAGCAGTTCTTC

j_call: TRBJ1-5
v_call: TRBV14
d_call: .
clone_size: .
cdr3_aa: CASSPPNGDSNQPQHF
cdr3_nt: TGTGCCAGCAGCCCGCCGAACGGGGATAGCAATCAGCCCCAGCATTTT

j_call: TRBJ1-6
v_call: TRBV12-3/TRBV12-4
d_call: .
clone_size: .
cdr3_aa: CASSFTRGVIRF
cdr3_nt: TGTGCCAGCAGTTTTACCCGAGGAGTCATCAGGTTT

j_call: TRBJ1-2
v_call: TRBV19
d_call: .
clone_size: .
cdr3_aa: CASSISHREIGYGYTF
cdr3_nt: TGTGCCAGTAGTATTAGTCACAGGGAAATAGGCTATGGCTACACCTTC

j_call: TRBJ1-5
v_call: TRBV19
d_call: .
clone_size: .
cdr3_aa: CASSKGGQVRSNQPQHF
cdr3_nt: TGTGCCAGTAGTAAGGGGGGCCAGGTTAGGAGCAATCAGCCCCAGCATTTT

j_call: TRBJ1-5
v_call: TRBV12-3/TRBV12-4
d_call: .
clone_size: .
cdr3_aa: CASSLSGNQPQHF
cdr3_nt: TGTGCCAGCAGTTTATCGGGCAATCAGCCCCAGCATTTT

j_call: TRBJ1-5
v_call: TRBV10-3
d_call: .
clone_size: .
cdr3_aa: CAIVSGGQPQHF
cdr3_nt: TGTGCCATAGTTTCTGGGGGGCAGCCCCAGCATTTT

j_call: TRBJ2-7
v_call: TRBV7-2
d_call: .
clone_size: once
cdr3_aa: CASSDVFSEQYF
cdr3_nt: TGTGCCAGCAGCGACGTCTTCTCAGAGCAGTACTTC

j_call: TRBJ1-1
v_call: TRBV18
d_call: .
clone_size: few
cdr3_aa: CASSPGLGTAMNTEAFF
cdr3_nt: TGTGCCAGCTCACCAGGGCTCGGTACAGCAATGAACACTGAAGCTTTCTTT

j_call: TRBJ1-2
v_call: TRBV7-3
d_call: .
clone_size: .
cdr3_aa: CASSSTDPNYGYTF
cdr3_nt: TGTGCCAGCAGCTCAACTGACCCAAACTATGGCTACACCTTC

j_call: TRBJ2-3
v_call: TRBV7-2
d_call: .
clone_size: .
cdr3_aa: CASSSPGVPDTQYF
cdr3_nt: TGTGCCAGCAGCTCCCCGGGGGTTCCGGATACGCAGTATTTT

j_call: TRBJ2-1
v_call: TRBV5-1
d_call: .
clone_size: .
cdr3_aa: CASSVPPGQQLIVSYNEQFF
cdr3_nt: TGCGCCAGCAGCGTGCCACCGGGACAACAGCTCATTGTGTCCTACAATGAGCAGTTCTTC

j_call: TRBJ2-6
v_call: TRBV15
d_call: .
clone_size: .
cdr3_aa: CATSRGGDGSGANVLTF
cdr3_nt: TGTGCCACCAGCAGAGGGGGGGATGGTTCTGGGGCCAACGTCCTGACTTTC

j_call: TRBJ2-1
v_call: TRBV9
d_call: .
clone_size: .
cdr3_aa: CASSVLGGPSYNEQFF
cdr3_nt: TGTGCCAGCAGCGTGCTGGGGGGCCCCTCCTACAATGAGCAGTTCTTC

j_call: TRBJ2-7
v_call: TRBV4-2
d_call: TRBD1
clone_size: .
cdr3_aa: CASSQAVIGGFSYEQYF
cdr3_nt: TGTGCCAGCAGCCAAGCAGTTATAGGGGGCTTCTCCTACGAGCAGTACTTC

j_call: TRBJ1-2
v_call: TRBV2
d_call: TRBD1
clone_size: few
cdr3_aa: CASSRDRGPNYGYTF
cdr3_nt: TGTGCCAGCAGCCGGGACAGGGGTCCAAACTATGGCTACACCTTC

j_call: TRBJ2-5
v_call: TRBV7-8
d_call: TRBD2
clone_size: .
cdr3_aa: CASSSGTSGSPYQETQYF
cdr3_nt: TGTGCCAGCAGCTCGGGGACTAGCGGGTCTCCGTACCAAGAGACCCAGTACTTC

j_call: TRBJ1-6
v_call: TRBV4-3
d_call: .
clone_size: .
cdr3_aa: CASSQDWNSPLHF
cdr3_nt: TGCGCCAGCAGCCAAGATTGGAATTCACCCCTCCACTTT

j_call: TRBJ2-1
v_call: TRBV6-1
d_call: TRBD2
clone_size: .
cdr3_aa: CASSDSVLAGTSNEQFF
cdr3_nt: TGTGCCAGCAGTGATTCTGTACTAGCGGGGACAAGCAATGAGCAGTTCTTC

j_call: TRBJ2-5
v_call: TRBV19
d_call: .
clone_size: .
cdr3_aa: CASTRTFGETQYF
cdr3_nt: TGTGCCAGTACCCGGACCTTTGGAGAGACCCAGTACTTC

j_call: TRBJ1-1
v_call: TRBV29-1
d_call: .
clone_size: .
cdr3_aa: CSVDERSRAEAFF
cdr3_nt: TGCAGCGTTGATGAGAGATCGAGGGCTGAAGCTTTCTTT

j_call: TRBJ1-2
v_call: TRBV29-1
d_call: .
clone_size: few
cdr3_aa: CSVGDTRSDGYTF
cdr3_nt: TGCAGCGTTGGAGACACTCGGTCTGATGGCTACACCTTC